This T cell receptor beta chain derives from a study of B cell selection in AIRE deficiency. Per the original data handling: Patients' Tregs yielded roughly 5x10^4 distinct TCRbeta sequences; donors' 9.56x10^4. This table comes from immunoSEQ multiplex PCR, and its TCRdb copy is limited to in-frame clones, with some not included. That table gives V, J and clone size, and the DNA gave D and trimming. The sample lists around 20,000 clones; 90% to 95% were seen once. Sorted regulatory T cells were CD4-positive, CD25-high and CD127-low or negative. The germline V gene has CDR1 SQVTM and CDR2 ANQGSEA. The ends lost 5 bases at V and 0 bases at J; junction bases unmatched: 8. CDR3 length: 15 residues. Overall study findings and caveats: Approximately 33% of healthy-shared Treg TCRbeta sequences appeared in patient Tconv cells. CDR3s were shorter in shared Treg sequences, reflecting few non-templated nucleotide insertions. With only TCRbeta sequenced, approximately 37% of shared healthy Treg sequences overlapped Tconv.

Remarks on this clone: Its target is unknown.

Source material: CD4+CD25+ Tregs sorted from PBMCs. The sequence derives from a human donor in good health. The V gene is TRBV29-1, the J gene TRBJ1-2; 8 positions match TRBD1. Here the CDR3 DNA reads TGCAGCGTTTTCTCACAGGGACAGGCTAACTATGGCTACACCTTC. It codes for CSVFSQGQANYGYTF.